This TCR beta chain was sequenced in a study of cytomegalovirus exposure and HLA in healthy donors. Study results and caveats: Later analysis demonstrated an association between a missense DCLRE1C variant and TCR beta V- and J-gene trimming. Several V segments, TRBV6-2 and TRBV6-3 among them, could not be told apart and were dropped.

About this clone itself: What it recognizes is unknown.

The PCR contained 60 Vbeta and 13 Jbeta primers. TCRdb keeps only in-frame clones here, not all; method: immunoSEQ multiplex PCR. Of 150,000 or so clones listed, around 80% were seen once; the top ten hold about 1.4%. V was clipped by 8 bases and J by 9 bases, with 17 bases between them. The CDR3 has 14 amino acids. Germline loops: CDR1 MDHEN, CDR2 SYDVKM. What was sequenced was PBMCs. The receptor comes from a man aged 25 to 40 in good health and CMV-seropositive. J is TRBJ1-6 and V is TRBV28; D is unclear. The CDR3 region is CASGRPGATSPLHF. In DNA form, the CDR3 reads TGTGCCAGCGGGAGACCGGGAGCAACTTCACCCCTCCACTTT.